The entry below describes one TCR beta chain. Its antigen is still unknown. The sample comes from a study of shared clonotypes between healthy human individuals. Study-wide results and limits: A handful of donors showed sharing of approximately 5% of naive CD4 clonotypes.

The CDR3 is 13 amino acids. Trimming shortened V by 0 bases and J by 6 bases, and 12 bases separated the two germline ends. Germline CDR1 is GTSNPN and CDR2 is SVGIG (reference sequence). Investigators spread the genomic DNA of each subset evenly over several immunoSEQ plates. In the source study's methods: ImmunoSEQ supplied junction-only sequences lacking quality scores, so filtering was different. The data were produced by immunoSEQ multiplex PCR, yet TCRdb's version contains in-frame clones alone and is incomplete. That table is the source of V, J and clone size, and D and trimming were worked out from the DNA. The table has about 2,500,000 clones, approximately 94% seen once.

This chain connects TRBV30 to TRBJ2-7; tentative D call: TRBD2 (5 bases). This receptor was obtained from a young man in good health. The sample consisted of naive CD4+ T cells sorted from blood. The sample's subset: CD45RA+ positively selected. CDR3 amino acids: CAWSVLEVGEQYF. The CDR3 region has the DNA TGTGCCTGGAGTGTACTAGAGGTAGGCGAGCAGTACTTC. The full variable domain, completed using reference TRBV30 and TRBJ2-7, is SQTIHQWPATLVQPVGSPLSLECTVEGTSNPNLYWYRQAAGRGLQLLFYSVGIGQISSEVPQNLSASRPQDRQFILSSKKLLLSDSGFYLCAWSVLEVGEQYFGPGTRLTVT.